This TCR beta chain was obtained from a study of blood T cell repertoires in COVID-19. Study in general: Samples representing acute and convalescent COVID-19 were sourced from the United States, Italy and Spain. PBMCs, B-cell-depleted T cells, or T cells provided the cDNA or gDNA that made up the material.

Sequenced by immunoSEQ multiplex PCR; TCRdb stores in-frame clones only, minus some. The data show roughly 250,000 clones, with around 82% seen just once and roughly 14% held by the top ten. CDR1 and CDR2 (germline): WSHSY, SAAADI. CDR3 length equals 15 residues. J was trimmed by 9 bases and V by 0 bases; bases with no gene match: 6. The V gene is TRBV10-2, the J gene TRBJ2-5, with 11 bases lining up with TRBD2. Sequencing was performed on peripheral blood. The origin of this receptor is a person aged 70 to 85 with COVID-19, enrolled during active disease. CDR3 DNA sequence: TGCGCCAGCAGTGAGTCGCCTAGCGGGGGGTTCCCCCAGTACTTC. Its translation: CASSESPSGGFPQYF.